This TCR beta chain was recorded in a study of glioma-infiltrating T cells after dendritic cell vaccination. Looking at the study overall: Dendritic cells derived from monocytes and pulsed with autologous tumor lysate formed the vaccine. Overall study results and limits: Few patients contributed both blood and tumor specimens.

Deletions cut 11 bases from V and 2 bases from J, with 13 bases between. The CDR3 is made up of 13 amino acids. The germline gives CDR1 SNHLY, CDR2 FYNNEI. In its sample, this clone was seen once. Its target is not known. The primer mix had 60 V beta and 13 J beta primers. Generated by immunoSEQ multiplex PCR, the TCRdb table keeps only in-frame clones and is missing some. The table includes about 92,000 clones, 80% to 90% detected once. This receptor was taken from a human donor with glioblastoma. Specimen: blood, collected before dendritic cell vaccination. The chain uses TRBV2 and TRBJ2-1, with D possibly being TRBD2 (5 bases). CDR3 in amino acids: CADRGNAYNEQFF. The CDR3 DNA reads TGTGCCGACCGGGGAAACGCCTACAATGAGCAGTTCTTC.